This TCR beta chain was documented in a study of blood T cell repertoires in COVID-19. Study in general: The study drew acute and convalescent COVID-19 samples from the United States, Italy and Spain.

Per the authors' pipeline: Amplification of reference gene primers provided the estimated nucleated cell counts. Repertoires were generated with immunoSEQ multiplex PCR, while TCRdb's copy carries only in-frame clones and drops some. V and J calls and clone size are as listed in that table; D and trimming were resolved from the DNA. The sample lists 150,000 or so clones; approximately 87% were seen once. The sequence was collected from an elderly man with acute or convalescent COVID-19. The sample consisted of peripheral blood.

For the CDR3, the DNA is TGTGCCAGCAGTGAACCCTGGGACACGAACACCGGGGAGCTGTTTTTT. Amino acids: CASSEPWDTNTGELFF. This chain connects TRBV2 to TRBJ2-2, with D possibly being TRBD1 (6 bases). Germline V gene data show CDR1 as SNHLY and CDR2 as FYNNEI. V was trimmed by 2 bases and J by 0 bases, leaving 10 bases between them. This CDR3 has 16 residues.